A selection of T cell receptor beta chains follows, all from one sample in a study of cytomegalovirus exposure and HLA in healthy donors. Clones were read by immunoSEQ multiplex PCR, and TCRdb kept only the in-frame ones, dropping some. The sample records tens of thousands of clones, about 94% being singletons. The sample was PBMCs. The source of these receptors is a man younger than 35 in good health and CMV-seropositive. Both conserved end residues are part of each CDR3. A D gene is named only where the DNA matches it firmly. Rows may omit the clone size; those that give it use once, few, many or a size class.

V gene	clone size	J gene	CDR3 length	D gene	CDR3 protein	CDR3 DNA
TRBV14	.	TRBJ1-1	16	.	CASSQGAIGGSTEAFF	TGTGCCAGCAGCCAAGGAGCGATCGGGGGATCCACTGAAGCTTTCTTT
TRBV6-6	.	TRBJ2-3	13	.	CASSYLNADTQYF	TGTGCCAGCAGTTACTTGAACGCGGATACGCAGTATTTT
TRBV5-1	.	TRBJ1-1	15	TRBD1	CASSSQTGGMTEAFF	TGCGCCAGCAGCTCCCAGACAGGGGGAATGACTGAAGCTTTCTTT
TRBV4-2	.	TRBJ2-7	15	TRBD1	CASSQEGAGGNEQYF	TGTGCCAGCAGCCAAGAGGGGGCAGGGGGCAACGAGCAGTACTTC
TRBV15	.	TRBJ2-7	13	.	CATSIGRSYEQYF	TGTGCCACCAGCATCGGGAGATCGTACGAGCAGTACTTC
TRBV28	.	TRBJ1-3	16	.	CASSPTARRYGNTIYF	TGTGCCAGCAGTCCGACTGCCCGTCGTTATGGAAACACCATATATTTT
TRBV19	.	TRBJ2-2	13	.	CASTPGSGGELFF	TGTGCCAGTACCCCGGGGTCGGGCGGGGAGCTGTTTTTT
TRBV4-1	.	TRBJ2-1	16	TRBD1	CASSQDRPRGYNEQFF	TGCGCCAGCAGCCAAGATAGGCCCAGGGGGTACAATGAGCAGTTCTTC
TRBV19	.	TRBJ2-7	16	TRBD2	CASSDGTSGSGYEQYF	TGTGCCAGTAGTGACGGGACTAGCGGGAGTGGGTACGAGCAGTACTTC
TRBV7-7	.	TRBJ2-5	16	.	CASSLGGGSLQETQYF	TGTGCCAGCAGCTTAGGTGGGGGGAGCCTGCAAGAGACCCAGTACTTC
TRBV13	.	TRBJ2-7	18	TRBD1	CASSLMPTGQGDSYEQYF	TGTGCCAGCAGCCTAATGCCCACGGGACAGGGGGACTCCTACGAGCAGTACTTC
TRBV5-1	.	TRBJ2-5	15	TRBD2	CASSLGPSGGDPQYF	TGCGCCAGCAGCTTGGGGCCTAGCGGGGGGGACCCTCAGTACTTC
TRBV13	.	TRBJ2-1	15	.	CASSSSGHLYNEQFF	TGTGCCAGCAGCTCTTCGGGACACCTCTACAATGAGCAGTTCTTC
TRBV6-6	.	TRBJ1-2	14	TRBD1	CASSYLTGDYGYTF	TGTGCCAGCAGTTACTTGACAGGGGACTATGGCTACACCTTC
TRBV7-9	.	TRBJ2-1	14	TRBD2	CASSVAGGPGEQFF	TGTGCCAGCAGCGTAGCGGGGGGGCCTGGTGAGCAGTTCTTC
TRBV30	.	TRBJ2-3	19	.	CAWSDPPGADPLSTDTQYF	TGTGCCTGGAGTGATCCCCCGGGAGCTGACCCTCTTAGCACAGATACGCAGTATTTT
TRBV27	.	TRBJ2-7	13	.	CASSPGLAYEQYF	TGTGCCAGCAGTCCCGGACTGGCCTACGAGCAGTACTTC
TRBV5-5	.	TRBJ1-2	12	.	CASSLQRAGYTF	TGTGCCAGCAGCTTACAGCGGGCCGGCTACACCTTC
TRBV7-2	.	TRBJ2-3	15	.	CASSLATLLTDTQYF	TGTGCCAGCAGCTTAGCCACCTTACTCACAGATACGCAGTATTTT
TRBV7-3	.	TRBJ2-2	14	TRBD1	CASSSDRADGELFF	TGTGCCAGCAGCTCAGACAGGGCGGACGGGGAGCTGTTTTTT
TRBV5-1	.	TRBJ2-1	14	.	CASSLYRGNNEQFF	TGCGCCAGCAGCTTGTACCGGGGGAACAATGAGCAGTTCTTC
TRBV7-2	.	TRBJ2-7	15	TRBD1	CASSWTGTGAREQYF	TGTGCCAGCAGCTGGACGGGGACAGGGGCTCGCGAGCAGTACTTC
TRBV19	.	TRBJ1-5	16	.	CASSMEVWGFNQPQHF	TGTGCCAGTAGTATGGAGGTGTGGGGTTTCAATCAGCCCCAGCATTTT
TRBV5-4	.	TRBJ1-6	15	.	CASSLDEARVSPLHF	TGTGCCAGCAGCTTGGACGAGGCGAGGGTTTCACCCCTCCACTTT
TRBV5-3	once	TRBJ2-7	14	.	CARSQTTSHYEQYF	TGTGCCAGAAGCCAAACTACTAGCCACTACGAGCAGTACTTC
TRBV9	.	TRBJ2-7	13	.	CASSVESGREQYF	TGTGCCAGCAGCGTAGAGTCAGGGCGGGAGCAGTACTTC
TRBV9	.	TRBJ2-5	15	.	CASSGGRDLQETQYF	TGTGCCAGCAGCGGCGGTCGGGACTTACAAGAGACCCAGTACTTC
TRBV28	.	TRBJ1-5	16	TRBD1	CASSTQGQGIHQPQHF	TGTGCCAGCAGTACCCAGGGACAGGGGATTCATCAGCCCCAGCATTTT
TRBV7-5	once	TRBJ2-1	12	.	CASLAGGHEQFF	TGTGCCAGCTTAGCGGGGGGCCATGAGCAGTTCTTC
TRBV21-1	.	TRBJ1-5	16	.	CAFAQGRFDSNQPQHF	TGTGCCTTCGCCCAGGGAAGGTTTGATAGCAATCAGCCCCAGCATTTT
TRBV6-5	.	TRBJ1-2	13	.	CASTLARGSGYTF	TGTGCCAGCACCCTAGCACGGGGAAGCGGCTACACCTTC
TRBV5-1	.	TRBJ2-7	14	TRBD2	CASSMQRGGYEQYF	TGCGCCAGCAGCATGCAGCGGGGGGGTTACGAGCAGTACTTC
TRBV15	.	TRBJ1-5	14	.	CATSVGAENQPQHF	TGTGCCACCAGCGTGGGAGCAGAAAATCAGCCCCAGCATTTT